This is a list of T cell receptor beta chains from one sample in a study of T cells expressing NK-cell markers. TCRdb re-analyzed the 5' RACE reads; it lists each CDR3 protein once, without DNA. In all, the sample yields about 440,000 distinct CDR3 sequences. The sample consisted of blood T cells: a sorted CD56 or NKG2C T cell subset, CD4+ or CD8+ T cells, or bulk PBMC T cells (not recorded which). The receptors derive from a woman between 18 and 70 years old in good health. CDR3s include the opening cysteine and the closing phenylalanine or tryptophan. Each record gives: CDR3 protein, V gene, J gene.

CDR3 protein: CASTGGVANSPLHF; V gene: TRBV2; J gene: TRBJ1-6
CDR3 protein: CSARNQRLSSYNEQFF; V gene: TRBV20-1; J gene: TRBJ2-1
CDR3 protein: CATSDPGSSGTGELFF; V gene: TRBV24-1; J gene: TRBJ2-2
CDR3 protein: CASSQDPGREGRWDTQYF; V gene: TRBV4-3; J gene: TRBJ2-3
CDR3 protein: CASSQEWGTSGYNEQFF; V gene: TRBV4-3; J gene: TRBJ2-1
CDR3 protein: CATPRLAGGRSSYNEQFF; V gene: TRBV2; J gene: TRBJ2-1
CDR3 protein: CASSLLTGVLNIQYF; V gene: TRBV5-6; J gene: TRBJ2-4
CDR3 protein: CASSFRENTEAFF; V gene: TRBV5-1; J gene: TRBJ1-1
CDR3 protein: CAWRGRAEAFF; V gene: TRBV30; J gene: TRBJ1-1
CDR3 protein: CASSPREGLFYEQYF; V gene: TRBV18; J gene: TRBJ2-7
CDR3 protein: CASSPGLGGGYTF; V gene: TRBV7-9; J gene: TRBJ1-2
CDR3 protein: CASTTGDVKETQYF; V gene: TRBV7-2; J gene: TRBJ2-5
CDR3 protein: CASSYSSGGNQPQHF; V gene: TRBV6-5; J gene: TRBJ1-5
CDR3 protein: CASSIGTVSYEQYF; V gene: TRBV19; J gene: TRBJ2-7
CDR3 protein: CAISETTGVVETQYF; V gene: TRBV10-3; J gene: TRBJ2-5
CDR3 protein: CASSFHGSSYNEQFF; V gene: TRBV7-2; J gene: TRBJ2-1
CDR3 protein: CASLRNTEAFF; V gene: TRBV11-2; J gene: TRBJ1-1
CDR3 protein: CASSSGRHQETQYF; V gene: TRBV7-2; J gene: TRBJ2-5
CDR3 protein: CASSFDSSAYEQYF; V gene: TRBV12-3/TRBV12-4; J gene: TRBJ2-7
CDR3 protein: CASSLKRDTQYF; V gene: TRBV5-1; J gene: TRBJ2-3
CDR3 protein: CASSSSLAGQLYEQYF; V gene: TRBV7-2; J gene: TRBJ2-7
CDR3 protein: CASSALGGGETEAFF; V gene: TRBV25-1; J gene: TRBJ1-1
CDR3 protein: CAISLGTGTSTDTQYF; V gene: TRBV10-3; J gene: TRBJ2-3
CDR3 protein: CASSRPGRMNTEAFF; V gene: TRBV13; J gene: TRBJ1-1
CDR3 protein: CASTHGLAGAYNEQFF; V gene: TRBV12-3/TRBV12-4; J gene: TRBJ2-1
CDR3 protein: CASSYAAVGANVLTF; V gene: TRBV6-2/TRBV6-3; J gene: TRBJ2-6
CDR3 protein: CATSVRTSGTDTQYF; V gene: TRBV24-1; J gene: TRBJ2-3
CDR3 protein: CASKGSGTDTQYF; V gene: TRBV10-2; J gene: TRBJ2-3
CDR3 protein: CASSHREGNQPQHF; V gene: TRBV18; J gene: TRBJ1-5
CDR3 protein: CASSVGLDTQYF; V gene: TRBV9; J gene: TRBJ2-3
CDR3 protein: CASTIWGPLGKNIQYF; V gene: TRBV12-3/TRBV12-4; J gene: TRBJ2-4
CDR3 protein: CASSLQGWGLDTQYF; V gene: TRBV6-1; J gene: TRBJ2-3
CDR3 protein: CSAKRTVGGELFF; V gene: TRBV20-1; J gene: TRBJ2-2
CDR3 protein: CASSRDIENTEAFF; V gene: TRBV7-9; J gene: TRBJ1-1
CDR3 protein: CASSLVAPLQGLRWGKNIQYF; V gene: TRBV11-2; J gene: TRBJ2-4
CDR3 protein: CASSTTGSSGANVLTF; V gene: TRBV7-6; J gene: TRBJ2-6
CDR3 protein: CASSTPLAGEADTQYF; V gene: TRBV6-1; J gene: TRBJ2-3
CDR3 protein: CSVGTGKVGELFF; V gene: TRBV29-1; J gene: TRBJ2-2
CDR3 protein: CASSQERLAEEQYF; V gene: TRBV4-2; J gene: TRBJ2-7
CDR3 protein: CSARDSQGRNTGELFF; V gene: TRBV20-1; J gene: TRBJ2-2
CDR3 protein: CASSFRTSGTTDTQYF; V gene: TRBV7-2; J gene: TRBJ2-3
CDR3 protein: CASGTGRWYEQYF; V gene: TRBV28; J gene: TRBJ2-7
CDR3 protein: CASSLEWGYNEQFF; V gene: TRBV5-5; J gene: TRBJ2-1
CDR3 protein: CATSKAGGPLEQYF; V gene: TRBV15; J gene: TRBJ2-7
CDR3 protein: CASSPLAGTENIQYF; V gene: TRBV18; J gene: TRBJ2-4
CDR3 protein: CASRWTSDDYYEQYF; V gene: TRBV7-2; J gene: TRBJ2-7
CDR3 protein: CASSVAVSGLVDTQYF; V gene: TRBV9; J gene: TRBJ2-3
CDR3 protein: CASSQDRGKVTGNTIYF; V gene: TRBV4-1; J gene: TRBJ1-3
CDR3 protein: CASSAQENTEAFF; V gene: TRBV7-9; J gene: TRBJ1-1